This T cell receptor (beta chain) was sequenced in a study of beta chain features in type 1 diabetes. Notes on the study in general: In these data, an HLA type influence on TCRB rearrangement remained unresolved.

This CDR3 has 14 residues. V lost 6 bases and J lost 4; bases outside the gene matches: 3. Germline V gene sequence: CDR1 MGHDK, CDR2 SYGVNS. Reverse transcribing all isolated RNA meant expressed TCRB transcripts were sequenced. TCRdb's copy holds only in-frame clones and misses some; the assay was immunoSEQ multiplex PCR. This table has 300,000 or so clones, approximately 8% appearing once. As regards this clone: What it recognizes is unknown.

The chain carries TRBV25-1 and TRBJ2-5; 12 bases are a match to TRBD1. Source material: central memory CD4+ T cells from blood. The source of this sequence is a young woman in good health. This CDR3 reads CASSGTGGRETQYF. CDR3 DNA: TGTGCCAGCAGCGGGACAGGGGGCCGAGAGACCCAGTACTTC.